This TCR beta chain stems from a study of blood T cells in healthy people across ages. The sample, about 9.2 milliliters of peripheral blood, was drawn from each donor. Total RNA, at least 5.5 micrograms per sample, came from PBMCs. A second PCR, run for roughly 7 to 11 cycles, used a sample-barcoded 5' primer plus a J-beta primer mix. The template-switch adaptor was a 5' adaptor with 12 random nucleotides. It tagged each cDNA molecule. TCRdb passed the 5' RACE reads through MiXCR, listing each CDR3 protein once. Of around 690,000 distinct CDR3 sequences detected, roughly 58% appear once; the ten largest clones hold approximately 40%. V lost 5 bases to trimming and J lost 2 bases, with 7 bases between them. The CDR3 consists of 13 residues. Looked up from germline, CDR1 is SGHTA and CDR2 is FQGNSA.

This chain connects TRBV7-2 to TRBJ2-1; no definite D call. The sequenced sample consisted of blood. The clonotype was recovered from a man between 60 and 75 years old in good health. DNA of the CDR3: TGTGCCAGCAGCCCACCTACCTACAATGAGCAGTTCTTC. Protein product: CASSPPTYNEQFF.